A selection of T cell receptor beta chains follows, all from one sample in a study of CD8 T cells in Susac syndrome. TCRdb reanalysed the immunoSEQ multiplex PCR reads using MiXCR and keeps one entry per CDR3 protein. The sample has a few hundred thousand distinct CDR3 sequences, 92% seen once; the top ten hold 0.06% to 0.075%. Specimen: CD4+ T cells from PBMCs. All receptors come from a human donor with multiple sclerosis. The CDR3 runs from the conserved cysteine through the conserved F or W. Each record gives: J gene, clone size, D gene, V gene, CDR3 DNA, CDR3 protein. The D gene is left open where the match is weak. A clone size is listed for some rows: how often the clone was seen (once, few, many), or a class if it is expanded.

j_call: TRBJ2-5
clone_size: NA
d_call: TRBD2
v_call: TRBV5-8
cdr3_nt: TGTGCCAGCAGCTCCTTACTACTAGCGGTTTATGAGACCCAGTACTTC
cdr3_aa: CASSSLLLAVYETQYF

j_call: TRBJ2-5
clone_size: NA
d_call: TRBD1
v_call: TRBV6-1
cdr3_nt: TGTGCCACCTGGGGGAGGGACAGGGCCTCTAACCAAGAGACCCAGTACTTC
cdr3_aa: CATWGRDRASNQETQYF

j_call: TRBJ2-1
clone_size: NA
d_call: NA
v_call: TRBV24-1
cdr3_nt: TGTGCCACCAGTGGGGGAGGCTCCTACAATGAGCAGTTCTTC
cdr3_aa: CATSGGGSYNEQFF

j_call: TRBJ2-2
clone_size: NA
d_call: NA
v_call: TRBV7-2
cdr3_nt: TGTGCCAGCAGCCGAAGCAACGTCGGGGAGCTGTTTTTT
cdr3_aa: CASSRSNVGELFF

j_call: TRBJ1-2
clone_size: NA
d_call: NA
v_call: TRBV9
cdr3_nt: TGTGCCAGCAGCCCCCACCCCACGGGTTCTAACTATGGCTACACCTTC
cdr3_aa: CASSPHPTGSNYGYTF

j_call: TRBJ2-1
clone_size: NA
d_call: TRBD2
v_call: TRBV7-2
cdr3_nt: TGTGCCAGCAGCTGGACTAGCGGCGCCGCCTACAATGAGCAGTTCTTC
cdr3_aa: CASSWTSGAAYNEQFF

j_call: TRBJ1-5
clone_size: NA
d_call: NA
v_call: TRBV12-3/TRBV12-4
cdr3_nt: TGTGCCAGCAGTTTATTATCGGGGAGCAACCAGCCCCAGCATTTT
cdr3_aa: CASSLLSGSNQPQHF

j_call: TRBJ2-4
clone_size: NA
d_call: TRBD1
v_call: TRBV6-1
cdr3_nt: TGTGCCAGCAGTGGCTTGACAGGGCTAATAGCCAAAAACATTCAGTACTTC
cdr3_aa: CASSGLTGLIAKNIQYF

j_call: TRBJ1-2
clone_size: NA
d_call: TRBD1
v_call: TRBV20-1
cdr3_nt: TGCAGTGCTCCAGGACAGGGGGGGTTCAATGGCTACACCTTC
cdr3_aa: CSAPGQGGFNGYTF

j_call: TRBJ2-5
clone_size: NA
d_call: NA
v_call: TRBV7-9
cdr3_nt: TGTGCCAGCAGCTTAACCCCCCAAGAGACCCAGTACTTC
cdr3_aa: CASSLTPQETQYF

j_call: TRBJ1-1
clone_size: few
d_call: NA
v_call: TRBV5-4
cdr3_nt: TGTGCCAGCAGCTTGGTAGGGGAGAACACTGAAGCTTTCTTT
cdr3_aa: CASSLVGENTEAFF

j_call: TRBJ1-2
clone_size: NA
d_call: NA
v_call: TRBV7-9
cdr3_nt: TGTGCCAGCAGCTTCGCGGGGGGCTACACCTTC
cdr3_aa: CASSFAGGYTF

j_call: TRBJ2-2
clone_size: NA
d_call: NA
v_call: TRBV19
cdr3_nt: TGTGCCAGTAGTATAGGGTCTGAGTTGTCCGGGGAGCTGTTTTTT
cdr3_aa: CASSIGSELSGELFF

j_call: TRBJ1-1
clone_size: NA
d_call: NA
v_call: TRBV24-1
cdr3_nt: TGTGCCACCAGCCGCCAGGGGCAGAACACTGAAGCTTTCTTT
cdr3_aa: CATSRQGQNTEAFF

j_call: TRBJ1-3
clone_size: NA
d_call: NA
v_call: TRBV6-5
cdr3_nt: TGTGCCAGCCGGCCCCCGGGGCGTGGAAACACCATATATTTT
cdr3_aa: CASRPPGRGNTIYF

j_call: TRBJ2-1
clone_size: NA
d_call: TRBD1
v_call: TRBV5-4
cdr3_nt: TGTGCCAGCAGCCATGGACGGGACAGCTCCTACAATGAGCAGTTCTTC
cdr3_aa: CASSHGRDSSYNEQFF

j_call: TRBJ1-6
clone_size: NA
d_call: NA
v_call: TRBV5-6
cdr3_nt: TGTGCCAGCAGCTTAGACCGCTCCTATAATTCACCCCTCCACTTT
cdr3_aa: CASSLDRSYNSPLHF

j_call: TRBJ2-7
clone_size: NA
d_call: NA
v_call: TRBV23-1
cdr3_nt: TGCGCCAGCAGTCAATCCTGGGACGGAACATCCTACGAGCAGTACTTC
cdr3_aa: CASSQSWDGTSYEQYF

j_call: TRBJ2-2
clone_size: NA
d_call: NA
v_call: TRBV6-4
cdr3_nt: TGTGCCAGCAGTCTAACACAGGGAGCGAACACCGGGGAGCTGTTTTTT
cdr3_aa: CASSLTQGANTGELFF

j_call: TRBJ2-3
clone_size: NA
d_call: NA
v_call: TRBV29-1
cdr3_nt: TGCAGCGTTGTGCGGGTCCACACAGATACGCAGTATTTT
cdr3_aa: CSVVRVHTDTQYF

j_call: TRBJ2-1
clone_size: NA
d_call: NA
v_call: TRBV5-1
cdr3_nt: TGCGCCAGCAGCCCCGAGGGCGGGGTAGGGTATAGGGATGAGCAGTTCTTC
cdr3_aa: CASSPEGGVGYRDEQFF

j_call: TRBJ2-3
clone_size: NA
d_call: NA
v_call: TRBV7-3
cdr3_nt: TGTGCCAGCAGCTCCGAGGTTGCAGATACGCAGTATTTT
cdr3_aa: CASSSEVADTQYF

j_call: TRBJ2-5
clone_size: NA
d_call: NA
v_call: TRBV10-2
cdr3_nt: TGCGCCAGCAGTGACCCCCGCGGGACCCAGTACTTC
cdr3_aa: CASSDPRGTQYF

j_call: TRBJ2-7
clone_size: NA
d_call: NA
v_call: TRBV3-1
cdr3_nt: TGTGCCAGCAGCCAGGGGTCGGGCGCTACCTACGAGCAGTACTTC
cdr3_aa: CASSQGSGATYEQYF

j_call: TRBJ2-3
clone_size: NA
d_call: TRBD2
v_call: TRBV4-1
cdr3_nt: TGCGCCAGCAGCCAAGGACTAGCTAAAAGTGGCACAGATACGCAGTATTTT
cdr3_aa: CASSQGLAKSGTDTQYF

j_call: TRBJ2-7
clone_size: NA
d_call: TRBD1
v_call: TRBV25-1
cdr3_nt: TGTGCCAGCAGTGACTTCCGGGACAGGGCCTACGAGCAGTACTTC
cdr3_aa: CASSDFRDRAYEQYF

j_call: TRBJ1-2
clone_size: NA
d_call: NA
v_call: TRBV9
cdr3_nt: TGTGCCAGCAGCGTAGCTGGCTATGGCTACACCTTC
cdr3_aa: CASSVAGYGYTF

j_call: TRBJ2-1
clone_size: NA
d_call: TRBD2
v_call: TRBV7-9
cdr3_nt: TGTGCCAGCAGCTTAGGGACTAGCGGCCACAATGAGCAGTTCTTC
cdr3_aa: CASSLGTSGHNEQFF

j_call: TRBJ2-1
clone_size: NA
d_call: NA
v_call: TRBV4-1
cdr3_nt: TGCGCCAGCACCTCCTTTGGCGGACGGAGGGGTAATGAGCAGTTCTTC
cdr3_aa: CASTSFGGRRGNEQFF

j_call: TRBJ2-7
clone_size: NA
d_call: TRBD2
v_call: TRBV5-1
cdr3_nt: TGCGCCAGCAGCACGGCCTCGGGACTAGCGGGAAAGATACCCTACGAGCAGTACTTC
cdr3_aa: CASSTASGLAGKIPYEQYF

j_call: TRBJ2-7
clone_size: once
d_call: NA
v_call: TRBV2
cdr3_nt: TGTGCCAGCAGTGCCACGAGCGGGTTGGGCGAGCAGTACTTC
cdr3_aa: CASSATSGLGEQYF

j_call: TRBJ2-5
clone_size: few
d_call: TRBD2
v_call: TRBV7-8
cdr3_nt: TGTGCCAGCAGCTTAGGGACCGGGACTAGCGGGGCGGGGACCCAGTACTTC
cdr3_aa: CASSLGTGTSGAGTQYF

j_call: TRBJ2-3
clone_size: NA
d_call: TRBD2
v_call: TRBV7-9
cdr3_nt: TGTGCCAGCAGCCTACCCCTAGCGGGGGTTAGCACAGATACGCAGTATTTT
cdr3_aa: CASSLPLAGVSTDTQYF

j_call: TRBJ2-5
clone_size: NA
d_call: TRBD1
v_call: TRBV7-2
cdr3_nt: TGTGCCAGCAGCTGGACAGGGGGAGAGACCCAGTACTTC
cdr3_aa: CASSWTGGETQYF

j_call: TRBJ2-3
clone_size: NA
d_call: NA
v_call: TRBV7-9
cdr3_nt: TGTGCCAGCAGCCAGGCTGGTGGGGATACGCAGTATTTT
cdr3_aa: CASSQAGGDTQYF

j_call: TRBJ2-6
clone_size: NA
d_call: NA
v_call: TRBV6-5
cdr3_nt: TGTGCCAGCAGTTACTCGAGACGGACTACTGGGGCCAACGTCCTGACTTTC
cdr3_aa: CASSYSRRTTGANVLTF

j_call: TRBJ2-3
clone_size: NA
d_call: NA
v_call: TRBV19
cdr3_nt: TGTGCCAGTAGTACCCCCGAAGCGCCGGGGTCAGATACGCAGTATTTT
cdr3_aa: CASSTPEAPGSDTQYF